Below are 31 T cell receptor beta chains sequenced from a single sample in a study of blood T cell repertoires in COVID-19. Sequenced by immunoSEQ multiplex PCR; TCRdb stores in-frame clones only, minus some. Of 250,000 to 350,000 clones in the sample, roughly nine tenths were seen once. The sample consisted of peripheral blood. The receptors were sampled from a man younger than 35 with active or convalescent COVID-19.

The rearrangement uses TRBV7-9 and TRBJ1-3; perhaps TRBD1 as D (6 bases). This CDR3 spans 15 amino acids. From germline, CDR1 is SEHNR and CDR2 FQNEAQ (reference sequence). V lost 5 bases, J lost 0 bases, and 11 bases lay in between. The CDR3 region has the DNA TGTGCCAGCAGCAGGGGACAAGCCTCTGGAAACACCATATATTTT. Translating it yields CASSRGQASGNTIYF.

The CDR3 spells CASRSFAVKGNTIYF. CDR3 in DNA: TGTGCCAGCAGATCTTTTGCGGTTAAGGGAAACACCATATATTTT. This rearrangement joins TRBV28 to TRBJ1-3; the D is unclear. The germline V gene has CDR1 MDHEN and CDR2 SYDVKM. V was clipped by 6 bases and J by 4 bases, with 16 bases between them. This CDR3 is built from 15 residues.

This clone was recorded once. The rearrangement joins TRBV29-1 to TRBJ1-2, with TRBD1 identical over 9 bases. Germline V CDR1 and CDR2: SQVTM, ANQGSEA. V was pared by 8 bases and J by 8 bases, with 12 bases of the junction left unmatched. CDR3 length: 13 amino acids. The CDR3 coding sequence is TGCAGCCTTTCTAGGGGACAGGGAGGCGGCTACACCTTC. This encodes CSLSRGQGGGYTF.

This rearrangement joins TRBV10-2 to TRBJ1-2, with D possibly matching TRBD1 (5 bases). The CDR3 is 12 amino acids. Germline loops: CDR1 WSHSY, CDR2 SAAADI. With 6 bases removed from V and 3 bases from J, the gap between germline ends came to 8 bases. The CDR3 spells CASRIGDYGYTF. The CDR3 DNA sequence: TGCGCCAGCAGGATAGGGGACTATGGCTACACCTTC.

The gene calls are TRBV28 and TRBJ2-7; 8 bases line up with TRBD2. The length of the CDR3 is 16 residues. CDR1 MDHEN and CDR2 SYDVKM come from the germline V gene. The junction had 9 bases not matched to a gene; V was cut back by 2 bases and J by 3 bases. The CDR3 loop is CASSLIAGTSIYEQYF. The CDR3 DNA sequence: TGTGCCAGCAGTTTAATAGCCGGGACTAGTATCTACGAGCAGTACTTC.

The V and J genes are TRBV25-1 and TRBJ2-1; the D is unclear. The CDR3 extends over 15 amino acids. Looked up from germline, CDR1 is MGHDK and CDR2 is SYGVNS. The V gene lost 4 bases and the J gene lost 2 bases, with 12 bases spanning the gap. CDR3 region: CASSVVRFTYNEQFF. CDR3 sequence (DNA): TGTGCCAGCAGTGTGGTCAGGTTCACCTACAATGAGCAGTTCTTC.

CDR3 coding DNA: TGCGCCAGCAGCCATGCAGGGGGCCTTCCGGAGCAGTACTTC. Its translation is CASSHAGGLPEQYF. The chain has TRBV4-1 and TRBJ2-7; 8 bases fit TRBD1. There are 14 residues in the CDR3. Germline CDR1 and CDR2: MGHRA and YSYEKL. The V gene end was trimmed by 3 bases and the J gene end by 7 bases; junction bases not matched to a gene: 8.

The rearrangement joins TRBV11-2 to TRBJ2-7; maybe TRBD1 (6 bases). This CDR3 has 15 amino acids. With 0 bases removed from V and 2 bases from J, the gap between germline ends came to 11 bases. The germline V gene encodes CDR1 SGHAT and CDR2 FQNNGV. The CDR3 nucleotides are TGTGCCAGCAGCTTAGATACAGGGATCACCTACGAGCAGTACTTC. Its protein is CASSLDTGITYEQYF.

This clone has a handful of counts. This chain uses TRBV25-1 with TRBJ1-1, with D perhaps matching TRBD1 (5 bases). The V gene's germline CDR1 is MGHDK and CDR2 SYGVNS. The CDR3 runs to 15 residues. V lost 3 bases, J lost 3 bases, and 14 bases lay in between. CDR3 in DNA: TGTGCCAGCAGTGATACCCGACGGGGGGACACTGAAGCTTTCTTT. Its translation is CASSDTRRGDTEAFF.

The CDR3 is CASSFGTGGPEAFF. The CDR3 DNA reads as TGTGCCAGCAGCTTTGGGACAGGGGGGCCTGAAGCTTTCTTT. The rearrangement links TRBV7-2 to TRBJ1-1; 11 bases map to TRBD1. Germline lookup yields CDR1 SGHTA and CDR2 FQGNSA. This CDR3 contains 14 residues. The V and J ends lost 3 bases and 6 bases, in that order; junction bases with no gene match: 3.

Only one count was recorded for this clone. The chain recombines TRBV10-3 with TRBJ2-1; 7 bases map to TRBD2. This CDR3 has 13 amino acids. The germline V gene encodes CDR1 ENHRY and CDR2 SYGVKD. Trimming cost V 7 bases and J 9 bases; bases outside gene matches: 9. DNA of the CDR3: TGTGCCATCAAGGGACTACAGGCCGGTGAGCAGTTCTTC. This codes for CAIKGLQAGEQFF.

The chain combines TRBV27 with TRBJ2-1, with 8 nucleotides matching TRBD2. The ends lost 5 bases at V and 3 bases at J; junction bases unmatched: 9. This CDR3 is built from 16 residues. Germline lookup yields CDR1 MNHEY and CDR2 SMNVEV (reference sequence). Here the CDR3 DNA reads TGTGCCAGCAGTCTCTCAGCGGGGGCCATCTACAATGAGCAGTTCTTC. Its translation is CASSLSAGAIYNEQFF.

The chain links TRBV6-6 to TRBJ1-1, with 8 bases aligning to TRBD1. The CDR3 sequence is 16 residues long. CDR1 and CDR2 from the germline V gene are MNHNY and SVGAGI (reference sequence). V gave up 2 bases and J gave up 0 bases; unmatched junction bases: 5. CDR3 amino acids: CASSYGTGRMNTEAFF. The CDR3 DNA follows: TGTGCCAGCAGTTACGGGACAGGCCGAATGAACACTGAAGCTTTCTTT.

The chain combines TRBV11-2 with TRBJ1-4; 7 bases agree with TRBD1. Looked up from germline, CDR1 is SGHAT and CDR2 is FQNNGV. The CDR3 totals 14 residues. J lost 12 bases, V lost 1 base, and 8 bases had no gene match. This chain's CDR3 is CASSLGRGKVELFF. The CDR3 nucleotides are TGTGCCAGCAGCTTAGGCAGGGGGAAAGTGGAACTGTTTTTT. Full variable domain (outside the CDR3, taken from reference TRBV11-2 and TRBJ1-4): EAGVAQSPRYKIIEKRQSVAFWCNPISGHATLYWYQQILGQGPKLLIQFQNNGVVDDSQLPKDRFSAERLKGVDSTLKIQPAKLEDSAVYLCASSLGRGKVELFFGSGTQLSVL.

The chain employs TRBV23-1 and TRBJ2-3; TRBD1 matches at 7 bases. TRBV23-1 is an ORF for which the function is uncertain. The junction had 12 bases not matched to a gene; V was cut back by 8 bases and J by 10 bases. The CDR3 length is 13 residues. DNA of the CDR3: TGCGCCAGCCCCGGACAGGATGTTGCCCCGCAGTATTTT. Its protein is CASPGQDVAPQYF.

The V gene is TRBV19, the J gene TRBJ1-2; 7 bases line up with TRBD1. Germline lookup yields CDR1 LNHDA and CDR2 SQIVND (reference sequence). The CDR3 contains 13 residues. V lost 3 bases to trimming and J lost 8 bases; unmatched junction nucleotides: 6. CDR3 DNA sequence: TGTGCCAGTAGTATCCTCTCAGGGGGAGGCTACACCTTC. It specifies CASSILSGGGYTF.

V usage is TRBV7-6 and J usage is TRBJ2-1, with TRBD1 matching over 10 bases. V dropped 3 bases and J dropped 6; count of bases not matched to a gene: 2. CDR1 and CDR2 (germline): SGHVS, FNYEAQ. The CDR3 length is 14 residues. The CDR3: CASSLGQGSNEQFF. CDR3 bases: TGTGCCAGCAGCTTGGGACAGGGGAGCAATGAGCAGTTCTTC.

The CDR3 spells CASSLGGRGGETQYF. The CDR3 nucleotides are TGTGCCAGCAGCTTAGGGGGGAGGGGAGGAGAGACCCAGTACTTC. The chain employs TRBV7-7 and TRBJ2-5; 7 positions match TRBD2. CDR3 size: 15 residues. With 1 base clipped from V and 4 bases from J, the junction kept 6 bases outside the gene matches. The germline CDR1 and CDR2 sequences are SSHAT and FNYEAQ (reference sequence).

J is TRBJ1-4 and V is TRBV4-1; D call uncertain. Trimming shortened V by 0 bases and J by 4 bases, and 12 bases separated the two germline ends. Looked up from germline, CDR1 is MGHRA and CDR2 is YSYEKL. The CDR3 length is 16 residues. The CDR3 sequence is CASSQDSYGGNEKLFF. CDR3 nucleotide sequence: TGCGCCAGCAGCCAAGATAGTTACGGAGGTAATGAAAAACTGTTTTTT.

V gene TRBV19 combines with J gene TRBJ1-6; D is unresolved. Trimming pared 3 bases from V and 3 bases from J, leaving 15 bases between. Germline V gives CDR1 LNHDA, CDR2 SQIVND (reference sequence). The CDR3 runs to 17 residues. The DNA of the CDR3 is TGTGCCAGTAGTATCGCCTCCGGGGTCCTCTATAATTCACCCCTCCACTTT. This codes for CASSIASGVLYNSPLHF.

The chain carries TRBV4-3 and TRBJ2-2; D gene uncertain. The CDR3 loop spans 13 amino acids. V gave up 0 bases and J gave up 6 bases, with 5 bases separating them. Germline V lookup: CDR1 LGHNA, CDR2 YSLEER. The CDR3 region has the DNA TGCGCCAGCAGCCAAGAAACGGCCGGGGAGCTGTTTTTT. Its protein product is CASSQETAGELFF.

This clone was recorded a few times. The chain is built from TRBV29-1 and TRBJ1-5; tentatively, D is TRBD1 (6 bases). Germline V gives CDR1 SQVTM, CDR2 ANQGSEA. The ends were cut back, 6 bases at V and 0 bases at J, with 12 bases in the middle. The CDR3 has 14 amino acids. CDR3 protein: CSVNTGSSNQPQHF. For the CDR3, the DNA is TGCAGCGTAAATACAGGGAGTAGCAATCAGCCCCAGCATTTT.

The genes are TRBV5-1 and TRBJ2-3; D may be TRBD1 (5 bases). V lost 0 bases and J 6 bases, leaving 11 bases between the germline ends. Per germline, CDR1 SGHRS and CDR2 YFSETQ. The length of the CDR3 is 14 residues. The CDR3 is CASSLGQLWDTQYF. The CDR3, as DNA: TGCGCCAGCAGCTTGGGACAGTTGTGGGATACGCAGTATTTT. Full variable domain (remainder filled in from reference TRBV5-1 and TRBJ2-3): KAGVTQTPRYLIKTRGQQVTLSCSPISGHRSVSWYQQTPGQGLQFLFEYFSETQRNKGNFPGRFSGRQFSNSRSEMNVSTLELGDSALYLCASSLGQLWDTQYFGPGTRLTVL.

The J gene is TRBJ2-1, the V gene TRBV2; D remains ambiguous. CDR1 and CDR2 from the germline V gene are SNHLY and FYNNEI. V shed 7 bases and J shed 0 bases, with 10 bases lying between them. The CDR3 sequence is 14 residues long. The CDR3 protein is CASTKLISYNEQFF. As DNA, the CDR3 is TGTGCCAGCACTAAACTAATCTCCTACAATGAGCAGTTCTTC.

V gene TRBV5-4 combines with J gene TRBJ1-2; TRBD1 aligns across 9 bases. In germline, CDR1 is SGHNT, CDR2 YYREEE (reference sequence). After removal of 1 base from V and 2 bases from J, the junction contained 6 bases not matched to a gene. The CDR3 totals 16 residues. The CDR3 DNA sequence: TGTGCCAGCAGCTTGTTTAGGGACAGGGACAACTATGGCTACACCTTC. Its translation: CASSLFRDRDNYGYTF.

CDR3 bases: TGTGCCAGCAGAGCTAACTACAATGAGCAGTTCTTC. Amino acids: CASRANYNEQFF. The gene calls are TRBV2 and TRBJ2-1; D unresolved. Germline V lookup: CDR1 SNHLY, CDR2 FYNNEI. With 6 bases removed from V and 3 bases from J, the gap between germline ends came to 6 bases. This CDR3 has 12 amino acids.

The rearrangement uses TRBV7-8 and TRBJ2-3, with 7 bases identical to TRBD1. The germline CDR1 and CDR2 sequences are SGHVS and FQNEAQ. With V trimmed by 3 bases and J by 0 bases, 6 bases remained unmatched. This CDR3 comprises 16 residues. The CDR3 DNA follows: TGTGCCAGCAGCTTCAGGACAGGAAGTAGCACAGATACGCAGTATTTT. Translating it yields CASSFRTGSSTDTQYF.

V gene TRBV6-2 or TRBV6-3 combines with J gene TRBJ2-7; D might be TRBD2 (5 bases). Germline values: CDR1 MNHEY, CDR2 SVGEGT. Trimming pared 6 bases from V and 3 bases from J, leaving 18 bases between. The CDR3 covers 15 residues. The CDR3 loop reads CASSPTQAVNYEQYF. The CDR3 bases are TGTGCCAGCAGCCCGACCCAAGCGGTAAACTACGAGCAGTACTTC.

The chain is built from TRBV10-3 and TRBJ1-5; 8 bases line up with TRBD1. J was trimmed by 9 bases and V by 2 bases; bases with no gene match: 6. The germline V gene has CDR1 ENHRY and CDR2 SYGVKD. CDR3 length: 14 amino acids. DNA of the CDR3: TGTGCCATCAGTGAGCCAGACAGGGGACGGCCCCAGCATTTT. Its protein is CAISEPDRGRPQHF.

The chain has TRBV4-2 and TRBJ2-7, with a tentative D call TRBD2 (6 bases). Per the germline V gene, CDR1 is LGHNA and CDR2 is YNFKEQ. This CDR3 comprises 13 residues. Trimming removed 1 base from V and 6 bases from J, with 10 bases in between. The CDR3 sequence is CASSQGDSGEQYF. The CDR3 nucleotides are TGTGCCAGCAGCCAAGGGGACTCAGGCGAGCAGTACTTC.

The chain combines TRBV11-2 with TRBJ2-3; 11 nucleotides align to TRBD2. CDR3 length: 17 residues. Germline CDR1 reads SGHAT; CDR2 reads FQNNGV. V lost 4 bases to trimming and J lost 2 bases; unmatched junction nucleotides: 8. For the CDR3, the DNA is TGTGCCAGCAGCTCGACTAGCGGGGTACTACTCACAGATACGCAGTATTTT. The encoded protein is CASSSTSGVLLTDTQYF.